Listed below are T cell receptor beta chains from one sample, sequenced in a study of beta chain features in type 1 diabetes. The repertoire was sequenced with immunoSEQ multiplex PCR; TCRdb's copy has only in-frame clones and lacks some. The sample yields about 53,000 clones, 55% to 80% seen once. Material: stem cell memory CD4+ T cells from blood. The receptors stem from a woman under 40 with type 1 diabetes. CDR3s include the opening cysteine and the closing phenylalanine or tryptophan. The D gene is left open where the match is weak. For some rows the clone size is stated as once, few or many, or as a class when expanded; others skip it.

abundance	v_gene	d_gene	j_gene	CDR3aa	CDR3nt
-	TRBV2	TRBD2	TRBJ2-1	CALTVGSGSYNEQFF	TGTGCCCTGACTGTGGGTAGCGGGAGCTACAATGAGCAGTTCTTC
once	TRBV7-3	-	TRBJ2-1	CASGPDGSSYNEQFF	TGTGCCAGCGGGCCCGACGGGAGCTCCTACAATGAGCAGTTCTTC
-	TRBV4-1	-	TRBJ1-1	CASSQDQALQVRTEAFF	TGCGCCAGCAGCCAAGATCAAGCGCTACAGGTCCGCACTGAAGCTTTCTTT
-	TRBV23-1	-	TRBJ2-1	CASSQWGVRPNEQFF	TGCGCCAGCAGTCAATGGGGGGTACGACCCAATGAGCAGTTCTTC
-	TRBV5-1	TRBD1	TRBJ1-3	CASSLGTEGNTIYF	TGCGCCAGCAGTCTCGGGACAGAAGGAAACACCATATATTTT
-	TRBV7-8	-	TRBJ2-7	CASSFLYEQYF	TGTGCCAGCAGCTTTCTCTACGAGCAGTACTTC
-	TRBV9	-	TRBJ2-7	CASSGASPYEQYF	TGTGCCAGCAGCGGGGCGAGCCCCTACGAGCAGTACTTC
-	TRBV7-9	-	TRBJ1-4	CASRPANEKLFF	TGTGCCAGCAGACCGGCTAATGAAAAACTGTTTTTT
-	TRBV30	TRBD1	TRBJ1-1	CAWSTGGGTEAFF	TGTGCCTGGAGTACAGGGGGAGGGACTGAAGCTTTCTTT
-	TRBV11-3	TRBD2	TRBJ2-7	CASSPTSGRARYEQYF	TGTGCCAGCAGCCCGACTAGCGGGAGGGCCCGGTACGAGCAGTACTTC
-	TRBV7-2	TRBD2	TRBJ2-7	CASSLSGAGGRQYF	TGTGCCAGCAGCCTAAGCGGGGCGGGAGGGAGGCAGTACTTC
-	TRBV30	TRBD1	TRBJ1-1	CAWDRDRNTEAFF	TGTGCCTGGGACCGGGACAGGAACACTGAAGCTTTCTTT
few	TRBV7-9	TRBD2	TRBJ2-6	CASSPGLAGANVLTF	TGTGCCAGCAGCCCGGGACTAGCTGGGGCCAACGTCCTGACTTTC
-	TRBV5-1	-	TRBJ1-3	CASSSDESGNTIYF	TGCGCCAGCAGTTCAGATGAATCTGGAAACACCATATATTTT
-	TRBV7-3	-	TRBJ1-1	CASSFLGSSSEAFF	TGTGCCAGCAGCTTCCTCGGTTCCTCTTCTGAAGCTTTCTTT
few	TRBV28	TRBD2	TRBJ2-5	CASRPSGGRETQYF	TGTGCCAGCAGGCCTAGCGGGGGTCGGGAGACCCAGTACTTC
-	TRBV2	-	TRBJ2-3	CASRERVTGDDTQYF	TGTGCCAGCAGAGAGCGGGTCACCGGGGACGATACGCAGTATTTT
once	TRBV28	-	TRBJ2-7	CASGTTGISYEQYF	TGTGCCAGCGGAACCACAGGGATCAGCTACGAGCAGTACTTC
-	TRBV28	TRBD1	TRBJ2-2	CASSLGGQGAPGELFF	TGTGCCAGCAGTTTAGGGGGGCAGGGGGCGCCCGGGGAGCTGTTTTTT
once	TRBV2	-	TRBJ1-1	CASSEQGQLDTEAFF	TGTGCCAGCAGTGAACAGGGCCAGTTGGACACTGAAGCTTTCTTT
-	TRBV11-3	-	TRBJ2-7	CASRTGRGFYEQYF	TGTGCCAGCAGAACAGGACGTGGGTTCTACGAGCAGTACTTC
-	TRBV20-1	-	TRBJ2-5	CSATDEETQYF	TGCAGTGCAACAGACGAAGAGACCCAGTACTTC
-	TRBV20-1	-	TRBJ1-1	CSARGATEAFF	TGCAGTGCTAGGGGGGCAACTGAAGCTTTCTTT
few	TRBV29-1	-	TRBJ1-2	CSFRTANYGYTF	TGCAGCTTTAGGACAGCCAACTATGGCTACACCTTC
-	TRBV6-5	TRBD1	TRBJ2-1	CASSYSWDRIYNEQFF	TGTGCCAGCAGTTACTCATGGGACAGAATTTACAATGAGCAGTTCTTC